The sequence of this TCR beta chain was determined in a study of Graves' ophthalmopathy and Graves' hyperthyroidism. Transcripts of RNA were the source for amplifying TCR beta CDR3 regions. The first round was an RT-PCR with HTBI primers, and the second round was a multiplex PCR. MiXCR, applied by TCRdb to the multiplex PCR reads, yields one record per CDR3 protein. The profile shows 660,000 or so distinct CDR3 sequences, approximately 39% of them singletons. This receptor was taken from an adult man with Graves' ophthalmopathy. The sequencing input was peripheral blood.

CDR3 sequence (DNA): TGTGCCAGCAGTTTCGGACATCCCTATGGCTACACCTTC. Amino acids: CASSFGHPYGYTF. This chain connects TRBV12-3 or TRBV12-4 to TRBJ1-2, with a possible D match to TRBD1 (5 bases). The CDR3 is 13 residues long. V shed 3 bases and J shed 4 bases, with 9 bases lying between them.